This T cell receptor (beta chain) was identified in a study of T cells in Graves' hyperthyroidism and ophthalmopathy. The CDR3 regions of TCR beta were amplified from RNA transcripts. A set of HTBI primers served as the primers for a first-round RT-PCR of the TCR CDR3. One entry per CDR3 protein results from TCRdb running MiXCR on the multiplex PCR reads. The profile covers some 180,000 distinct CDR3 sequences, with about 17% appearing a single time and about 31% taken by the ten largest. This CDR3 spans 16 amino acids. V was clipped by 1 base and J by 5 bases, with 18 bases between them. The V gene's germline CDR1 is SGHRS and CDR2 YFSETQ. This clonotype was counted ten times or more.

The receptor was isolated from a woman between 45 and 60 years old with Graves' hyperthyroidism. The sample taken for sequencing was blood. The chain couples TRBV5-1 to TRBJ2-5, with D possibly TRBD2 on 6 matching bases. CDR3 amino acids: CASSLTNGSTRETQYF. The CDR3 region has the DNA TGCGCCAGCAGCTTGACTAACGGGAGTACCCGGGAGACCCAGTACTTC.